This passage covers 18 T cell receptor beta chains from one sample sequenced in a study of cytomegalovirus exposure and HLA in healthy donors. Use of 60 Vbeta and 13 Jbeta primers characterized the PCR. TCRdb's copy holds only in-frame clones and misses some; the assay was immunoSEQ multiplex PCR. Altogether some 200,000 clones are present, more than 80% being singletons, with the ten largest covering 2% to 3%. Sequencing was carried out using PBMCs. Every receptor here comes from a woman between 45 and 60 years old in good health and CMV-seropositive.

The chain couples TRBV6-1 to TRBJ2-5, with TRBD1 identical over 9 bases. The CDR3 is 13 amino acids. Unmatched junction bases numbered 4, after V lost 7 bases and J lost 4 bases. In germline, CDR1 is MNHNS, CDR2 SASEGT. The CDR3 protein is CASNEQGAETQYF. The CDR3 DNA follows: TGTGCCAGCAACGAACAGGGGGCAGAGACCCAGTACTTC.

V gene TRBV7-9 combines with J gene TRBJ2-3, with D possibly TRBD2 on 6 matching bases. V lost 5 bases and J lost 0, with 18 bases in between. The CDR3 has 17 residues. CDR1 is SEHNR, CDR2 FQNEAQ, per germline (reference sequence). Here the CDR3 DNA reads TGTGCCAGCAGCCCATACCCCTTTGGGGGGAGCACAGATACGCAGTATTTT. Protein: CASSPYPFGGSTDTQYF.

The V call is TRBV7-9, the J call TRBJ1-6, with 10 bases lining up with TRBD1. This CDR3 is built from 15 residues. Germline CDR1 reads SEHNR; CDR2 reads FQNEAQ (reference sequence). V trimming: 5 bases; J trimming: 8 bases; junction bases outside the gene matches: 6. CDR3 DNA sequence: TGTGCCAGCAGCCCAAGGACAGGGGGAGATTCACCCCTCCACTTT. Translation: CASSPRTGGDSPLHF.

Comments on this clone: This CDR3 is also generated by other DNA sequences in the sample. DNA for the CDR3: TGTGCCAGCAGTTTGGGGCAGGGCAATCAGCCCCAGCATTTT. It specifies CASSLGQGNQPQHF. The chain employs TRBV27 and TRBJ1-5; weak D call: TRBD1 (5 bases). Looked up from germline, CDR1 is MNHEY and CDR2 is SMNVEV (reference sequence). Trimming removed 3 bases at V and 2 bases at J, with 8 bases between. This CDR3 is built from 14 residues.

Notes on this clone: One junction end disagrees with the germline gene, perhaps due to a read error. The genes are TRBV7-9 and TRBJ1-3; 8 nucleotides match TRBD1. CDR3 length equals 15 residues. Germline V gene sequence: CDR1 SEHNR, CDR2 FQNEAQ (reference sequence). The CDR3 spells CSSTPDRVSGNTIYF. The DNA of the CDR3 is TGTTCCAGCACCCCGGACAGGGTGTCTGGAAACACCATATATTTT.

V is TRBV11-1 and J is TRBJ2-7; tentative D call: TRBD1 (6 bases). The V end lost 3 bases, the J end lost 3 bases, and 9 bases lay between the germline ends. CDR3 length equals 13 residues. Germline CDR1 SGHAT, CDR2 FQDESV (reference sequence). CDR3 sequence reads: CASSLDSHYEQYF. As DNA, the CDR3 is TGTGCCAGCAGCTTGGACAGCCACTACGAGCAGTACTTC. The variable domain in full, with the rest retrieved from reference TRBV11-1 and TRBJ2-7, is EAEVAQSPRYKITEKSQAVAFWCDPISGHATLYWYRQILGQGPELLVQFQDESVVDDSQLPKDRFSAERLKGVDSTLKIQPAELGDSAMYLCASSLDSHYEQYFGPGTRLTVT.

This clone was seen a handful of times. The V call is TRBV28, the J call TRBJ1-5, with no clear D. V was shortened by 2 bases and J by 5 bases, with 4 bases between the two germline ends. Germline V CDR1 and CDR2: MDHEN, SYDVKM. The CDR3 covers 12 residues. CDR3 nucleotide sequence: TGTGCCAGCAGTTTACAGGATCAGCCCCAGCATTTT. Protein sequence: CASSLQDQPQHF.

The chain recombines TRBV27 with TRBJ1-5; the D gene is possibly TRBD1 (5 bases). Germline CDR1 reads MNHEY; CDR2 reads SMNVEV (reference sequence). The germline V and J ends were trimmed by 2 bases and 3 bases, with 8 bases remaining between them. The CDR3 spans 14 residues. In DNA form, the CDR3 reads TGTGCCAGCAGTTTAGTGGGACTCAATCAGCCCCAGCATTTT. This sequence encodes CASSLVGLNQPQHF.

The chain links TRBV4-3 to TRBJ2-5; tentative D call: TRBD2 (6 bases). The germline CDR1 and CDR2 sequences are LGHNA and YSLEER. V was pared by 4 bases and J by 5 bases, with 11 bases between. This CDR3 is built from 13 residues. The CDR3 is CASSPDGGETQYF. The CDR3 DNA sequence: TGCGCCAGCAGCCCGGATGGGGGGGAGACCCAGTACTTC.

This clone was seen more than once but under ten times. The chain recombines TRBV6-1 with TRBJ2-7, with D perhaps matching TRBD1 (6 bases). V gave up 2 bases and J gave up 5 bases, with 13 bases separating them. The CDR3 runs 14 residues. Germline assignment: CDR1 MNHNS and CDR2 SASEGT. The CDR3 spells CASSEYTGLNEQYF. CDR3 bases: TGTGCCAGCAGTGAATACACAGGGCTCAACGAGCAGTACTTC.

The rearrangement links TRBV7-8 to TRBJ2-7, with 8 bases aligning to TRBD2. This CDR3 spans 15 amino acids. Germline V gene data show CDR1 as SGHVS and CDR2 as FQNEAQ. The V and J ends lost 0 bases and 2 bases, in that order; junction bases with no gene match: 3. CDR3: CASSLAAGATYEQYF. DNA for the CDR3: TGTGCCAGCAGCTTAGCAGCGGGGGCTACCTACGAGCAGTACTTC.

The gene calls are TRBV7-3 and TRBJ2-3, with 8 positions matching TRBD2. This CDR3 spans 13 amino acids. CDR1 and CDR2 (germline): SGHTA, FQGTGA. The V and J ends lost 11 bases and 4 bases, in that order; junction bases with no gene match: 8. The CDR3 spells CASSRGLADTQYF. Written as DNA, the CDR3 is TGTGCCTCAAGCAGGGGACTAGCAGATACGCAGTATTTT.

As concerns this clone: Within the sample, other DNA sequences also encode this same CDR3. J is TRBJ2-7 and V is TRBV28, with 9 bases that match TRBD1. Germline V lookup: CDR1 MDHEN, CDR2 SYDVKM. The CDR3 loop spans 15 amino acids. V trimming: 5 bases; J trimming: 2 bases; junction bases outside the gene matches: 7. The CDR3 here is CASSSPGQGPYEQYF. The CDR3 nucleotides read TGTGCCAGCAGTAGCCCCGGACAGGGGCCCTACGAGCAGTACTTC.

This chain joins TRBV4-3 and TRBJ2-2; D possibly corresponds to TRBD2 (6 bases). Trimming cost V 1 base and J 5 bases, with 8 bases left between them. The CDR3 is 14 residues long. Looked up from germline, CDR1 is LGHNA and CDR2 is YSLEER. Here the CDR3 DNA reads TGCGCCAGCAGCCAAGTGGCGGGGACCGGGGAGCTGTTTTTT. It codes for CASSQVAGTGELFF.

V usage is TRBV27 and J usage is TRBJ2-7, with TRBD2 identical over 12 bases. Germline CDR1 reads MNHEY; CDR2 reads SMNVEV (reference sequence). The CDR3 extends over 16 amino acids. V trimming: 1 base; J trimming: 4 bases; junction bases outside the gene matches: 5. CDR3 amino acids: CASSLYPTSGGYEQYF. The DNA for the CDR3 is TGTGCCAGCAGTTTATACCCGACTAGCGGGGGATACGAGCAGTACTTC.

The V gene is TRBV30, the J gene TRBJ2-3, with D possibly TRBD2 on 6 matching bases. V lost 4 bases to trimming and J lost 2 bases, with 16 bases between them. Germline lookup yields CDR1 GTSNPN and CDR2 SVGIG (reference sequence). CDR3 length: 15 residues. The CDR3 is CAWTLLGRPTDTQYF. DNA of the CDR3: TGTGCCTGGACGCTCCTCGGGAGACCCACAGATACGCAGTATTTT.

The chain has TRBV19 and TRBJ2-3, with TRBD2 matching over 9 bases. J was trimmed by 6 bases and V by 6 bases; bases with no gene match: 13. CDR3 length: 16 residues. Germline lookup yields CDR1 LNHDA and CDR2 SQIVND (reference sequence). DNA of the CDR3: TGTGCCAGTAGGCGGGGGGGCATCCCTCCATCGGATACGCAGTATTTT. It codes for CASRRGGIPPSDTQYF.

This clone was detected once. This chain uses TRBV29-1 with TRBJ2-1, with TRBD2 identical over 7 bases. Germline CDR1 is SQVTM and CDR2 is ANQGSEA. After removal of 4 bases from V and 10 bases from J, the junction contained 1 base not matched to a gene. There are 10 residues in the CDR3. In DNA form, the CDR3 reads TGCAGCGTTGTGGGACTAGAGCAGTTCTTC. Its protein is CSVVGLEQFF.